This entry concerns a single T cell receptor (beta chain). Some clones are missing from TCRdb's copy, which holds only in-frame ones; the method was immunoSEQ multiplex PCR. The repertoire holds about 260,000 clones, roughly 86% seen once, with 2% to 2.5% in the top ten. The sample is drawn from a study of blood T cell repertoires in COVID-19. Study at large: Italy, Spain and the United States were the sources of the convalescent and acute COVID-19 samples. PBMCs, B-cell-depleted T cells, or T cells were the source of the cDNA or gDNA that made up the material.

This CDR3 region has 15 residues. The V gene's germline CDR1 is LGHNA and CDR2 YSLEER. The V segment lost 3 bases and the J segment 1 base; nucleotides outside the gene matches: 3. This rearrangement joins TRBV4-3 to TRBJ1-3, with 7 positions matching TRBD1. Sequenced input: peripheral blood. The receptor was isolated from a woman aged 50 to 60 with acute or convalescent COVID-19. In DNA form, the CDR3 reads TGCGCCAGCAGCCACACAGGGGATTCTGGAAACACCATATATTTT. This sequence encodes CASSHTGDSGNTIYF.